This T cell receptor (beta chain) was identified in a study of CD8 T cells in ankylosing spondylitis. This clonotype was counted at least ten times. Its antigen is not known. Using quantitative 5'-RACE with molecular barcodes, the authors made TCR beta libraries. TCRdb used MiXCR to reprocess the 5' RACE reads, holding one entry per CDR3 protein. The repertoire holds about 400,000 distinct CDR3 sequences, with approximately 20% as singletons. Between the trimmed V and J ends, which lost 1 base and 5 bases, there was a span of 4 bases. The CDR3 is made up of 11 amino acids. Germline values: CDR1 SGHRS, CDR2 YFSETQ. Regarding the study as a whole: Clones linked to the disease showed a CD8+ phenotype. They occurred at relatively low frequencies in peripheral blood. The authors reported significant enrichment of disease-linked clones in matched ankylosing spondylitis synovial fluid. Within ankylosing spondylitis blood, a TCR beta motif made up of seven or eight highly homologous variants appeared to be characteristic.

The chain links TRBV5-1 to TRBJ2-7; D gene uncertain. The sequencing input was blood, either unsorted or a sorted T cell fraction (not recorded which). This clonotype was sampled from a male donor with ankylosing spondylitis. For the CDR3, the DNA is TGCGCCAGCAGCTTGCATGACGAGCAGTACTTC. Translation gives CASSLHDEQYF.